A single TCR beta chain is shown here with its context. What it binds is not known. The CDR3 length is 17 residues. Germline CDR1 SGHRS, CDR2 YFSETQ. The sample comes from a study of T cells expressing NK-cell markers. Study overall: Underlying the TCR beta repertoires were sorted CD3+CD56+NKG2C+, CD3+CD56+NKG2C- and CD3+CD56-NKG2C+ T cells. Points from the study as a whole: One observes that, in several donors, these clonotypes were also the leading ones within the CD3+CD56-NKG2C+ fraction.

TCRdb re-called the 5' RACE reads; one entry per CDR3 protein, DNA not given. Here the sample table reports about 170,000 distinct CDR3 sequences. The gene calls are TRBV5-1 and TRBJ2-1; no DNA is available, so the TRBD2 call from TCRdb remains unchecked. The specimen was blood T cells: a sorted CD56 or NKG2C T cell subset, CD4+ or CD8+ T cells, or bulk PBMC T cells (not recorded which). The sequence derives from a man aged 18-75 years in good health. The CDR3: CASSLASGGAVRNEQFF.